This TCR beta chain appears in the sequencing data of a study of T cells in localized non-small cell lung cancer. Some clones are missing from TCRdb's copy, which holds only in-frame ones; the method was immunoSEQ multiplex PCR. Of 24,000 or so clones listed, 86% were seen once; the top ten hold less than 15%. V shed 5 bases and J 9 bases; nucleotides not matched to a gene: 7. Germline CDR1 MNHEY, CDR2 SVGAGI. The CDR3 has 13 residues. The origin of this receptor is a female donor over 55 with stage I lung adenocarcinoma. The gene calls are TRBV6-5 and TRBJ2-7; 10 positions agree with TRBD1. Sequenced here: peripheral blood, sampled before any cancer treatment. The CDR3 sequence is CASSRGQGNTQYF. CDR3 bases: TGTGCCAGCAGTAGGGGACAGGGGAACACGCAGTACTTC.